One sample yielded the 20 T cell receptor beta chains listed below, sequenced in a study of cytomegalovirus exposure and HLA in healthy donors. It was with 60 Vbeta and 13 Jbeta primers that the PCR ran. Clones were sequenced by immunoSEQ multiplex PCR, and TCRdb holds only the in-frame ones, with some missing. The repertoire table contains about 46,000 clones. The sequenced sample consisted of PBMCs. Every receptor here comes from a woman aged 40 to 49 in good health and CMV-seronegative.

V usage is TRBV9 and J usage is TRBJ1-2, with unresolved D. The V gene lost 4 bases and the J gene lost 5 bases, with 18 bases spanning the gap. The CDR3 is made up of 15 amino acids. The germline V gene has CDR1 SGDLS and CDR2 YYNGEE. The CDR3 nucleotides are TGTGCCAGCAGCCCCCGGGCCGAGCGGTTGTATGGCTACACCTTC. Translating it yields CASSPRAERLYGYTF.

This sequence joins TRBV20-1 and TRBJ1-2; D remains unclear. The ends were cut back, 6 bases at V and 2 bases at J, with 7 bases in the middle. The CDR3 is 11 residues long. Germline values: CDR1 DFQATT, CDR2 SNEGSKA (reference sequence). This CDR3 reads CSAERNYGYTF. The CDR3 DNA sequence: TGCAGTGCCGAGAGAAACTATGGCTACACCTTC.

V and J are TRBV18 and TRBJ2-7; tentatively, D is TRBD1 (6 bases). The CDR3 is made up of 18 amino acids. CDR1 is KGHSH, CDR2 LQKENI, per germline. Deletions cut 3 bases from V and 0 bases from J, with 21 bases between. CDR3 in amino acids: CASSPISPDRLSSYEQYF. In DNA form, the CDR3 reads TGTGCCAGCTCACCCATCTCCCCCGACAGGCTGAGCTCCTACGAGCAGTACTTC.

The chain recombines TRBV4-1 with TRBJ1-5, with D perhaps matching TRBD1 (6 bases). Trimming pared 6 bases from V and 4 bases from J, leaving 19 bases between. The CDR3 sequence is 16 residues long. Per germline, CDR1 MGHRA and CDR2 YSYEKL. CDR3 sequence: CASSGQVGTQNQPQHF. The CDR3 DNA reads TGCGCCAGCAGTGGCCAGGTGGGGACACAGAATCAGCCCCAGCATTTT.

The chain joins TRBV27 to TRBJ1-3; tentatively, D is TRBD1 (5 bases). V gave up 6 bases and J gave up 1 base, with 10 bases separating them. This CDR3 spans 14 amino acids. Germline loops: CDR1 MNHEY, CDR2 SMNVEV (reference sequence). The CDR3 loop reads CASRTASSGNTIYF. The CDR3 coding sequence is TGTGCCAGCAGGACAGCTTCATCTGGAAACACCATATATTTT.

The chain recombines TRBV7-3 with TRBJ2-5; 7 bases fit TRBD1. Germline assignment: CDR1 SGHTA and CDR2 FQGTGA. This CDR3 is 15 amino acids long. Unmatched junction bases numbered 5, after V lost 0 bases and J lost 4 bases. CDR3 coding DNA: TGTGCCAGCAGCTTAACGGGACAGAAGGGAGAGACCCAGTACTTC. Amino acid sequence: CASSLTGQKGETQYF.

J is TRBJ2-1 and V is TRBV19; D gene unclear. The CDR3 is 16 residues long. Looked up from germline, CDR1 is LNHDA and CDR2 is SQIVND (reference sequence). V lost 0 bases, J lost 2 bases, and 11 bases lay in between. CDR3 loop: CASSIEYSLAYNEQFF. The CDR3 coding sequence is TGTGCCAGTAGTATAGAGTACTCGCTCGCCTACAATGAGCAGTTCTTC.

The chain carries TRBV28 and TRBJ1-1; D call uncertain. The CDR3 length is 12 residues. CDR1 MDHEN and CDR2 SYDVKM come from the germline V gene. V lost 5 bases to trimming and J lost 5 bases, with 9 bases between them. The CDR3 bases are TGTGCCAGCAGTCTAACAGCTACTGAAGCTTTCTTT. It encodes CASSLTATEAFF.

V and J are TRBV5-6 and TRBJ2-5; 11 bases match TRBD2. This CDR3 has 12 amino acids. In germline, CDR1 is SGHDT, CDR2 YYEEEE. With V trimmed by 4 bases and J by 11 bases, 4 bases remained unmatched. The CDR3 loop is CASSLRTSGQYF. The CDR3 coding sequence is TGTGCCAGCAGCCTTCGGACTAGCGGGCAGTACTTC.

V is TRBV7-2 and J is TRBJ1-6; possible D gene TRBD1, 5 bases. Germline V gene data show CDR1 as SGHTA and CDR2 as FQGNSA. The V end lost 3 bases, the J end lost 7 bases, and 13 bases lay between the germline ends. This CDR3 has 15 amino acids. The CDR3 DNA is TGTGCCAGCAGCTTCTTGGGTCAGGGCAATTCACCCCTCCACTTT. Translation gives CASSFLGQGNSPLHF.

The DNA for the CDR3 is TGTGCCACCGAAGCGGGAGCCGGCTCCTACGAGCAGTACTTC. It yields the protein CATEAGAGSYEQYF. The chain couples TRBV7-2 to TRBJ2-7; 8 nucleotides line up with TRBD2. V gave up 10 bases and J gave up 0 bases; unmatched junction bases: 8. The CDR3 runs 14 residues. Germline CDR1 SGHTA, CDR2 FQGNSA.

The chain employs TRBV6-5 and TRBJ2-7, with TRBD2 matching over 13 bases. The junction had 3 bases not matched to a gene; V was cut back by 0 bases and J by 4 bases. The CDR3 has 16 amino acids. In germline, CDR1 is MNHEY, CDR2 SVGAGI. The CDR3 sequence: CASSYSRTSGSYEQYF. CDR3 in DNA: TGTGCCAGCAGTTACTCGAGGACTAGCGGGAGTTACGAGCAGTACTTC.

This chain connects TRBV4-3 to TRBJ1-1; a possible D gene is TRBD1 (5 bases). The germline gives CDR1 LGHNA, CDR2 YSLEER. The V end was cut by 4 bases, the J end by 4 bases, with 10 bases between. The length of the CDR3 is 13 residues. The CDR3 sequence: CASSRIRGTEAFF. CDR3 nucleotides: TGCGCCAGCAGCCGGATAAGGGGCACTGAAGCTTTCTTT.

The chain joins TRBV9 to TRBJ2-3, with 7 bases aligning to TRBD2. The CDR3 loop spans 14 amino acids. J was trimmed by 4 bases and V by 3 bases; bases with no gene match: 5. Germline V gene lookup returns CDR1 SGDLS and CDR2 YYNGEE. CDR3 residues: CASSGTRGADTQYF. In DNA form, the CDR3 reads TGTGCCAGCAGCGGGACTAGGGGCGCAGATACGCAGTATTTT.

The chain employs TRBV28 and TRBJ2-7, with 11 bases lining up with TRBD2. J was trimmed by 12 bases and V by 6 bases; bases with no gene match: 16. CDR3 length: 15 residues. Germline V lookup: CDR1 MDHEN, CDR2 SYDVKM. The CDR3 nucleotides are TGTGCCAGCAGCTTCAGAATAGCGGGAGGGCCTCCTCCGTACTTC. This translates into CASSFRIAGGPPPYF.

The chain joins TRBV30 to TRBJ1-1; D is unclear. The germline V gene encodes CDR1 GTSNPN and CDR2 SVGIG (reference sequence). The CDR3 totals 13 residues. V gave up 2 bases and J gave up 2 bases, with 9 bases separating them. The CDR3 loop reads CAWSPLGNTEAFF. CDR3 in DNA: TGTGCCTGGAGTCCGCTAGGAAACACTGAAGCTTTCTTT.

V is TRBV7-9 and J is TRBJ2-1, with 7 bases aligning to TRBD2. Germline V gene sequence: CDR1 SEHNR, CDR2 FQNEAQ (reference sequence). J gave up 6 bases and V 8 bases, and 7 bases lay outside the gene matches. The CDR3 has 13 residues. The CDR3 DNA reads TGTGCCAGCCTGGGGGGAGGGCCCAATGAGCAGTTCTTC. Encoded protein: CASLGGGPNEQFF.

V and J are TRBV18 and TRBJ2-2; D is possibly TRBD1 (6 bases). The CDR3 extends over 14 amino acids. Between the trimmed V and J ends, which lost 3 bases and 1 base, there was a span of 6 bases. Germline V gives CDR1 KGHSH, CDR2 LQKENI. CDR3 nucleotides: TGTGCCAGCTCACCCAGGGGGAACACCGGGGAGCTGTTTTTT. Its protein is CASSPRGNTGELFF.

The gene calls are TRBV19 and TRBJ2-2, with 9 nucleotides matching TRBD1. From germline, CDR1 is LNHDA and CDR2 SQIVND (reference sequence). CDR3 length: 16 amino acids. Trimming removed 0 bases from V and 4 bases from J; junction bases left unmatched: 3. The CDR3 spells CASSIEDRGITGELFF. The CDR3 DNA follows: TGTGCCAGTAGTATAGAGGACAGGGGAATCACCGGGGAGCTGTTTTTT.

V is TRBV30 and J is TRBJ1-5; 8 nucleotides agree with TRBD1. The CDR3 spans 14 residues. J lost 3 bases, V lost 5 bases, and 6 bases had no gene match. The V gene's germline CDR1 is GTSNPN and CDR2 SVGIG (reference sequence). CDR3 loop: CAWGTGSYNQPQHF. The CDR3 DNA follows: TGTGCCTGGGGGACAGGATCCTACAATCAGCCCCAGCATTTT.